Shown below are 19 T cell receptor beta chains from a single sample sequenced in a study of CD8+CD57+ T cells in acquired aplastic anemia. CDR3 and TCR beta VDJ profiling relied on genomic DNA as the template. TCRdb fed the reads into MiXCR, producing one record per CDR3 protein. The sample has about 150,000 distinct CDR3 sequences; just over 50% are singletons. The authors sequenced patients whose flow cytometry had shown CD8+CD57+ cell expansion. The sample comprised sorted CD4+, CD8+, or CD8+CD57+ T cells (not recorded which) from PBMCs. The receptors were sampled from a human donor with aplastic anemia.

This clonotype was picked up a small number of times. A much larger clone sits a single nucleotide away, making a read error possible. The chain combines TRBV7-3 with TRBJ2-7, with D possibly TRBD1 on 6 matching bases. CDR3 length: 14 residues. Germline values: CDR1 SGHTA, CDR2 FQGTGA. Trimming removed 5 bases at V and 0 bases at J, with 11 bases between. The CDR3 sequence is CASSVEDSSYEQYF. The CDR3 nucleotides read TGTGCCAGCAGCGTAGAGGACAGCTCCTACGAGCAGTACTTC.

V gene TRBV10-2 combines with J gene TRBJ2-1; 12 positions agree with TRBD2. With V trimmed by 6 bases and J by 5 bases, 5 bases remained unmatched. Germline lookup yields CDR1 WSHSY and CDR2 SAAADI. This CDR3 is built from 15 residues. Here the CDR3 reads CASRLGTSGHNEQFF. The CDR3 bases are TGCGCCAGCAGGCTCGGGACTAGCGGGCACAATGAGCAGTTCTTC.

The chain joins TRBV20-1 to TRBJ2-7; possibly TRBD1 for D (6 bases). The V gene lost 6 bases and the J gene lost 3 bases, with 9 bases spanning the gap. Germline lookup yields CDR1 DFQATT and CDR2 SNEGSKA (reference sequence). CDR3 length equals 11 residues. CDR3 sequence reads: CSAKQGYEQYF. DNA of the CDR3: TGCAGTGCCAAACAGGGCTACGAGCAGTACTTC.

V and J are TRBV10-3 and TRBJ2-7; D is perhaps TRBD1 or TRBD2 (6 bases each). The germline V gene encodes CDR1 ENHRY and CDR2 SYGVKD. The CDR3 is 15 residues long. The V end lost 0 bases, the J end lost 10 bases, and 19 bases lay between the germline ends. The CDR3 sequence is CAISESGGGGGGQYF. DNA for the CDR3: TGTGCCATCAGTGAGTCGGGAGGTGGTGGGGGCGGACAGTACTTC.

This clonotype was detected many times. V gene TRBV7-8 combines with J gene TRBJ2-7; TRBD2 might be the D (5 bases). CDR3 length: 14 residues. Germline CDR1 is SGHVS and CDR2 is FQNEAQ. The V end was cut by 2 bases, the J end by 6 bases, with 14 bases between. CDR3 sequence (DNA): TGTGCCAGCAGCTTATTACAAGGGAGTGCCGAGCAGTACTTC. As protein: CASSLLQGSAEQYF.

In the case of this clonotype: An end of the junction differs from the germline gene, which may be a read error. V and J are TRBV9 and TRBJ1-4; the D is unclear. The CDR3 runs to 14 residues. The germline V gene has CDR1 SGDLS and CDR2 YYNGEE. The CDR3 coding sequence is TGTGCCAGCAGCCTTGCCCTAACTAATGAAAAACTGTTCTTT. Residues: CASSLALTNEKLFF. The entire variable domain, with the rest obtained from reference TRBV9 and TRBJ1-4, is as follows: DSGVTQTPKHLITATGQRVTLRCSPRSGDLSVYWYQQSLDQGLQFLIQYYNGEERAKGNILERFSAQQFPDLHSELNLSSLELGDSALYFCASSLALTNEKLFFGSGTQLSVL.

V is TRBV27 and J is TRBJ2-3, with 7 bases aligning to TRBD1. V gave up 2 bases and J gave up 4 bases; unmatched junction bases: 15. The CDR3 has 18 residues. Germline CDR1 MNHEY, CDR2 SMNVEV (reference sequence). CDR3 nucleotide sequence: TGTGCCAGCAGTTTAAGGCCCACCTGGGACAGTCGCGCAGATACGCAGTATTTT. Translated, it gives CASSLRPTWDSRADTQYF.

The genes are TRBV12-3 or TRBV12-4 and TRBJ2-7, with 7 nucleotides matching TRBD1. The CDR3 covers 15 residues. V dropped 5 bases and J dropped 1; count of bases not matched to a gene: 8. As DNA, the CDR3 is TGTGCCAGCAGTAGCGGACAGGCCCTATCCTACGAGCAGTACTTC. Translated: CASSSGQALSYEQYF.

Ten or more counts support this clonotype. This may be a read error, as it is one base from a much larger clone. V usage is TRBV10-2 and J usage is TRBJ2-1; 9 nucleotides agree with TRBD2. Trimming removed 3 bases from V and 10 bases from J; junction bases left unmatched: 19. CDR1 and CDR2 from the germline V gene are WSHSY and SAAADI. The CDR3 is made up of 18 amino acids. The CDR3 DNA sequence: TGCGCCAGCAGTGATGGGGGGGCTAGCGGGGACCCCACACGCGAGCAGTTCTTC. Protein product: CASSDGGASGDPTREQFF.

The chain joins TRBV7-9 to TRBJ2-7; TRBD2 matches 8 bases. V lost 5 bases, J lost 3 bases, and 3 bases stayed unmatched. From germline, CDR1 is SEHNR and CDR2 FQNEAQ (reference sequence). The length of the CDR3 is 13 residues. The CDR3 bases are TGTGCCAGCAGCCAACTAGCGGTCTACGAGCAGTACTTC. Protein product: CASSQLAVYEQYF.

This clonotype has at least ten counts. The CDR3 protein is CASSQQLGTEAFF. CDR3 nucleotides: TGCGCCAGCAGCCAACAGTTAGGCACTGAAGCTTTCTTT. The rearrangement uses TRBV4-1 and TRBJ1-1; D gene uncertain. There are 13 residues in the CDR3. V lost 2 bases, J lost 4 bases, and 8 bases lay in between. CDR1 is MGHRA, CDR2 YSYEKL, per germline.

This clonotype was recorded many times. The CDR3 here is CASTDTLRDANSPLHF. CDR3 nucleotide sequence: TGTGCCAGCACTGACACCTTAAGGGACGCTAATTCACCCCTCCACTTT. The chain joins TRBV6-1 to TRBJ1-6; D may be TRBD1 (5 bases). V was pared by 7 bases and J by 6 bases, with 19 bases between. CDR3 size: 16 residues. The germline V gene has CDR1 MNHNS and CDR2 SASEGT.

The chain couples TRBV12-3 or TRBV12-4 to TRBJ1-1; D ambiguous. Trimming cost V 3 bases and J 7 bases, with 6 bases left between them. The CDR3 runs to 11 residues. The DNA for the CDR3 is TGTGCCAGCAGTTTCAGGAGTGAAGCTTTCTTT. It is translated as CASSFRSEAFF.

This clonotype was counted at least ten times. This chain connects TRBV20-1 to TRBJ2-5; 9 bases line up with TRBD2. V was clipped by 1 base and J by 4 bases; unmatched bases: 16. This CDR3 is built from 18 residues. Germline lookup yields CDR1 DFQATT and CDR2 SNEGSKA (reference sequence). As DNA, the CDR3 is TGCAGTGCTAGAGCTGAGGCGGTAGCGGGGGCGCGGCGAGAGACCCAGTACTTC. Residues: CSARAEAVAGARRETQYF.

This clonotype showed up just a few times. The chain combines TRBV19 with TRBJ2-7, with 7 nucleotides matching TRBD1. V lost 5 bases to trimming and J lost 6 bases; unmatched junction nucleotides: 10. CDR1 is LNHDA and CDR2 is SQIVND in the germline V gene (reference sequence). The CDR3 runs to 14 residues. CDR3 nucleotide sequence: TGTGCCAGTAGTCCCTCAGCACAGGGGCTCGAGCAGTACTTC. Its protein product is CASSPSAQGLEQYF.

In this sample, this clonotype turned up once. The CDR3 loop reads CSAPRGMREPWETQYF. The DNA for the CDR3 is TGCAGTGCCCCCAGGGGGATGCGGGAGCCTTGGGAGACCCAGTACTTC. The chain carries TRBV20-1 and TRBJ2-5, with D perhaps assigned TRBD1 or TRBD2 (7 bases each). Trimming removed 6 bases from V and 5 bases from J, with 25 bases in between. The CDR3 extends over 16 amino acids. From germline, CDR1 is DFQATT and CDR2 SNEGSKA (reference sequence).

This CDR3 reads CASNTRAPLQADSTEAFF. The CDR3 bases are TGTGCCAGTAATACACGGGCACCCCTACAGGCGGATAGCACTGAAGCTTTCTTT. The chain uses TRBV19 and TRBJ1-1; D is possibly TRBD1 (5 bases). CDR1 is LNHDA and CDR2 is SQIVND in the germline V gene (reference sequence). Trimming stripped 7 bases from V and 4 bases from J, with 28 bases between. The CDR3 runs 18 residues.

The chain links TRBV7-2 to TRBJ1-2, with 7 bases aligning to TRBD1. Looked up from germline, CDR1 is SGHTA and CDR2 is FQGNSA. The CDR3 is made up of 13 amino acids. V gave up 5 bases and J gave up 4 bases; unmatched junction bases: 4. The CDR3: CASSTQGTYGYTF. In DNA, the CDR3 is TGTGCCAGCAGCACACAGGGGACCTATGGCTACACCTTC.

With respect to this clonotype: A much larger clone lies a single base off, so this may be a read error. V usage is TRBV25-1 and J usage is TRBJ2-2, with D uncertain. This CDR3 contains 14 residues. The germline CDR1 and CDR2 sequences are MGHDK and SYGVNS. V lost 4 bases and J lost 3, with 9 bases in between. The chain's CDR3 is CASSGMADTGELFF. The CDR3 bases are TGTGCCAGCAGTGGGATGGCGGACACCGGGGAGCTGTTTTTT.